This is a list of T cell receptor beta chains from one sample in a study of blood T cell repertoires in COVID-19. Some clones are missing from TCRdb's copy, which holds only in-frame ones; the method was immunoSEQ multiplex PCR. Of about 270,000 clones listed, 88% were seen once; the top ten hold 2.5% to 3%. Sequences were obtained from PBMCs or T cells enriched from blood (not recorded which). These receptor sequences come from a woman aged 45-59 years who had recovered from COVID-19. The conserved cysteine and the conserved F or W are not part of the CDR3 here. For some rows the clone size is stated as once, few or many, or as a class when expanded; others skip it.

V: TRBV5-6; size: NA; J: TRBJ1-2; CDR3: ASSETGDTNYGYT
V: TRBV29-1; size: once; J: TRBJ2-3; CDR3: SVTPDRGLIADTQY
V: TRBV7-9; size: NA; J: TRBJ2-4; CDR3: ASSLARGTALIAKNIQY
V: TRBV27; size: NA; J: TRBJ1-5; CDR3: ASSLRGQGINQPQH
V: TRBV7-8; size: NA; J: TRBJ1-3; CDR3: ASSLTGTFAGNTIY
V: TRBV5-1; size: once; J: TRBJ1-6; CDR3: ASSLGEADSPLH
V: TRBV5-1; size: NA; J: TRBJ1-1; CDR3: ASSGQLNTEAF
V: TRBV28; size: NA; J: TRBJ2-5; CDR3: ASSLTFRGPETQY
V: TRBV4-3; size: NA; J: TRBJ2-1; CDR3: ASSQDRNRYNEQF
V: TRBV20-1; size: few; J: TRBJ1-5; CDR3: SASRDQPQH
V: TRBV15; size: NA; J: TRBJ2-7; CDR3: ATSREGLAEYEQY
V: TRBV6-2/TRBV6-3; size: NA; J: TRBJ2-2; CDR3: ASSYSLVVAGVETGELF
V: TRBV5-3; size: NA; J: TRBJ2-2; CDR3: ARSLGVATGELF
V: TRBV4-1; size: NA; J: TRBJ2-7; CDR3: ASSPGLAGGPRDEQY
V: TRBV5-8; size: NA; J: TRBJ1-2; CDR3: ASSLSQPRGYGYT
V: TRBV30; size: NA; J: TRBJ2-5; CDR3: AWSVPGLETQY
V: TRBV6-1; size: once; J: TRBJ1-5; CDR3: ASSEGGRQPQH
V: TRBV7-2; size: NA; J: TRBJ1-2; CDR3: ASSLGLDRVGGYT
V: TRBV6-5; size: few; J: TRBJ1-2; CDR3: AGSRARDYGYT
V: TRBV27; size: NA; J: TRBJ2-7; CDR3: ATGRIYEQY
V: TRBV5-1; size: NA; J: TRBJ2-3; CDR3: ASRLGGDRDTQY
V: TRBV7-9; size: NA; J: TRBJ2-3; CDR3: ASSFSGRTDTQY
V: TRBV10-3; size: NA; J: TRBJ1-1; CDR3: AISEDRNTEAF
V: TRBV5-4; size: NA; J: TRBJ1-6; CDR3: ASSLTGQNNSPLH
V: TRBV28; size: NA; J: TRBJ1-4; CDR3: ASSPLPGQGNEKLF
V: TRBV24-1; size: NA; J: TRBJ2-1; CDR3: ATSDLILAGPYNEQF
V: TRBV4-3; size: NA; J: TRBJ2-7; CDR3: ASSQDPSDYEQY
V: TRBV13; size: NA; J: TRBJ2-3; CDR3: ASSSLPIYSTDTQY
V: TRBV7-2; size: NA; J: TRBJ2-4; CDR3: ASSLEYSPRSIQY
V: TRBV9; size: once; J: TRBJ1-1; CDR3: ASSVVIKGDTEAF
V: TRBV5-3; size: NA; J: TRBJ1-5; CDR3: ARSNYPPGTGSNQPQH
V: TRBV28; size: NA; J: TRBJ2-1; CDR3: ASSGLAGGQFSSYNEQF
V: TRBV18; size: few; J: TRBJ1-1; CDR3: ASSKTGSTEAF
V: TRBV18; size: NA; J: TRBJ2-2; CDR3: ASSPRQGNTGELF
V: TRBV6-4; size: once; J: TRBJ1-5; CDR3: ASTDRDYSNQPQH
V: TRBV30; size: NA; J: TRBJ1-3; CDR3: AWSPTGLAAGNTIY
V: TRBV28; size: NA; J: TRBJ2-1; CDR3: ASRTGTPNEQF
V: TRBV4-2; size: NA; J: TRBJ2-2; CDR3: ASSPESGRETGELF
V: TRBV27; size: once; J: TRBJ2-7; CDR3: ASSLSAGLLRDRSYEQY
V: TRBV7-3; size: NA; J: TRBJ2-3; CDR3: ASSADRDDRGTDTQY
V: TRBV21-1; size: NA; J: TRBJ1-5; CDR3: ASSKVKGAPDSNQPQH
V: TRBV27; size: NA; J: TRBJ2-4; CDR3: ASSQWTGLSKNIQY
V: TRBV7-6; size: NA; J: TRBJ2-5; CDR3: ASSSRTGQVTQY
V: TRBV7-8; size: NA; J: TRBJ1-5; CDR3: ASSPALWTGGRQPQH
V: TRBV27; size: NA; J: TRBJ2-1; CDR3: ASSFGTSGIRGRINEQF
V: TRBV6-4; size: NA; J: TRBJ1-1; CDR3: ASSEDRRSTEAF
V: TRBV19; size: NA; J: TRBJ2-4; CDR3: ASSSGSTSGNIQY
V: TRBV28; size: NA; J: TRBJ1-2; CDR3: ASRSGTGVPSYGYT
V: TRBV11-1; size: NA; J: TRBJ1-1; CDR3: ASSLRGGPVTEAF
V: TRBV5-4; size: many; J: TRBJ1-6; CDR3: ASSLASQRGSPLH
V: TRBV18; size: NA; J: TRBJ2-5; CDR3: ASSLGQQETQY
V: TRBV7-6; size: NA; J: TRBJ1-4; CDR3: ASALRGHDEKLF
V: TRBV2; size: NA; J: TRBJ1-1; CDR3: ASSVLAENTEAF